Below are 26 T cell receptor beta chains sequenced from a single sample in a study of blood T cell repertoires in COVID-19. The repertoire was sequenced with immunoSEQ multiplex PCR; TCRdb's copy has only in-frame clones and lacks some. Counted here are 250,000 to 300,000 clones, 85% to 90% occurring once; the ten biggest clones make up around 15%. What was sequenced was PBMCs or T cells enriched from blood (not recorded which). The receptor source for this set is a man younger than 30 who had recovered from COVID-19.

The chain links TRBV5-6 to TRBJ1-6, with D uncertain. Trimming removed 3 bases at V and 0 bases at J, with 13 bases between. The CDR3 runs to 17 residues. Germline CDR1 reads SGHDT; CDR2 reads YYEEEE. For the CDR3, the DNA is TGTGCCAGCAGCTCCCTTCAGGCGAGCTCCTATAATTCACCCCTCCACTTT. Protein product: CASSSLQASSYNSPLHF. Full variable domain (outside the CDR3, taken from reference TRBV5-6 and TRBJ1-6): DAGVTQSPTHLIKTRGQQVTLRCSPKSGHDTVSWYQQALGQGPQFIFQYYEEEERQRGNFPDRFSGHQFPNYSSELNVNALLLGDSALYLCASSSLQASSYNSPLHFGNGTRLTVT.

The chain links TRBV9 to TRBJ1-1, with TRBD1 matching 7 bases. Losses at the gene ends were 0 bases for V and 8 bases for J; bases not matched to a gene: 1. CDR1 and CDR2 from the germline V gene are SGDLS and YYNGEE. This CDR3 region has 12 residues. Written as DNA, the CDR3 is TGTGCCAGCAGCGTAGAGGGGGCCGAAGCTTTCTTT. It is translated as CASSVEGAEAFF.

This chain links TRBV28 with TRBJ2-4; a weak D match, TRBD2 (6 bases). CDR3 length equals 13 residues. The V gene lost 7 bases and the J gene lost 7 bases, with 14 bases spanning the gap. Germline CDR1 reads MDHEN; CDR2 reads SYDVKM. The CDR3 spells CASNSGTSNIQYF. The CDR3 DNA follows: TGTGCCAGCAATTCCGGGACTTCGAACATTCAGTACTTC.

The rearrangement joins TRBV5-1 to TRBJ2-7; D is possibly TRBD1 (6 bases). Trimming removed 0 bases at V and 5 bases at J, with 18 bases between. The V gene's germline CDR1 is SGHRS and CDR2 YFSETQ. The CDR3 has 16 residues. The CDR3 sequence is CASSLALQGPYHEQYF. The CDR3 nucleotides read TGCGCCAGCAGCTTGGCTCTGCAGGGGCCTTACCACGAGCAGTACTTC.

The chain couples TRBV18 to TRBJ2-1, with TRBD2 as a possible D gene (5 bases). The germline V gene has CDR1 KGHSH and CDR2 LQKENI. This CDR3 comprises 16 residues. The germline V and J ends were trimmed by 3 bases and 2 bases, with 14 bases remaining between them. The CDR3 DNA reads TGTGCCAGCTCACCGGCGACGGGGAATGCCTACAATGAGCAGTTCTTC. This codes for CASSPATGNAYNEQFF.

The J gene is TRBJ1-3, the V gene TRBV28; 7 bases align to TRBD1. CDR3 length equals 14 residues. Germline V gene data show CDR1 as MDHEN and CDR2 as SYDVKM. J gave up 2 bases and V 4 bases, and 2 bases lay outside the gene matches. The chain's CDR3 is CASSSTGTGNTIYF. The DNA of the CDR3 is TGTGCCAGCAGTTCGACAGGGACTGGAAACACCATATATTTT.

The rearrangement links TRBV29-1 to TRBJ2-7; D is perhaps TRBD2 (5 bases). The V end was cut by 5 bases, the J end by 3 bases, with 14 bases between. Germline CDR1 is SQVTM and CDR2 is ANQGSEA. This CDR3 is built from 13 residues. The CDR3 protein is CSVKRDRDYEQYF. Here the CDR3 DNA reads TGCAGCGTTAAGAGGGATCGGGACTACGAGCAGTACTTC.

The genes are TRBV27 and TRBJ2-7; TRBD1 matches 7 bases. J lost 1 base, V lost 5 bases, and 2 bases had no gene match. The CDR3 spans 13 residues. The germline gives CDR1 MNHEY, CDR2 SMNVEV (reference sequence). As DNA, the CDR3 is TGTGCCAGCAGTCGACAGGGTTCCTACGAGCAGTACTTC. The encoded protein is CASSRQGSYEQYF.

The V call is TRBV2, the J call TRBJ2-7; TRBD2 might be the D (6 bases). The V gene lost 7 bases and the J gene lost 2 bases, with 15 bases spanning the gap. This CDR3 is built from 14 residues. Germline V CDR1 and CDR2: SNHLY, FYNNEI. The CDR3 protein is CASNLQAGPYEQYF. Here the CDR3 DNA reads TGTGCCAGCAATCTACAGGCGGGGCCCTACGAGCAGTACTTC.

The chain carries TRBV12-3 or TRBV12-4 and TRBJ2-7, with 9 bases aligning to TRBD1. This CDR3 has 13 amino acids. Trimming at V came to 5 bases and at J to 4 bases, leaving 3 bases not matched to a gene. Here the CDR3 DNA reads TGTGCCAGCAGTCGGGACAGGGCGTACGAGCAGTACTTC. It specifies CASSRDRAYEQYF.

The chain has TRBV7-2 and TRBJ2-7, with 10 positions matching TRBD2. The CDR3 consists of 14 residues. From germline, CDR1 is SGHTA and CDR2 FQGNSA. The trim removed 5 bases at V and 2 bases at J, leaving 3 bases unmatched. CDR3 sequence (DNA): TGTGCCAGCAGCGTAACTAGCGGGGCCTACGAGCAGTACTTC. It codes for CASSVTSGAYEQYF.

The chain links TRBV30 to TRBJ2-3; 9 nucleotides match TRBD1. The V gene's germline CDR1 is GTSNPN and CDR2 SVGIG (reference sequence). Germline trimming cut 5 bases from V and 0 bases from J; bases unmatched to any gene: 6. This CDR3 is built from 15 residues. The CDR3 loop is CAWATGTGSTDTQYF. CDR3 DNA: TGTGCCTGGGCGACCGGGACAGGGAGCACAGATACGCAGTATTTT.

This chain connects TRBV2 to TRBJ2-4; 7 bases line up with TRBD1. Germline V gene data show CDR1 as SNHLY and CDR2 as FYNNEI. J was trimmed by 8 bases and V by 7 bases; bases with no gene match: 8. There are 13 residues in the CDR3. CDR3: CASKKDRTDIQYF. DNA for the CDR3: TGTGCCAGCAAGAAGGACAGGACCGACATTCAGTACTTC.

This chain joins TRBV24-1 and TRBJ1-6; no firm D call. Germline values: CDR1 KGHDR, CDR2 SFDVKD. CDR3 length equals 13 residues. Trimming left V 8 bases short and J 5 bases short, with 9 bases between. CDR3 sequence (DNA): TGTGCCACCAATCAGTACCATAATTCACCCCTCCACTTT. Encoded protein: CATNQYHNSPLHF.

This sequence joins TRBV19 and TRBJ2-5; maybe TRBD2 (5 bases). Germline values: CDR1 LNHDA, CDR2 SQIVND (reference sequence). V gave up 6 bases and J gave up 2 bases, with 7 bases separating them. The CDR3 is 12 amino acids. The CDR3 is CASRDFQETQYF. Here the CDR3 DNA reads TGTGCCAGTAGGGACTTTCAAGAGACCCAGTACTTC. Using reference TRBV19 and TRBJ2-5 for the parts outside the CDR3, the full variable domain is DGGITQSPKYLFRKEGQNVTLSCEQNLNHDAMYWYRQDPGQGLRLIYYSQIVNDFQKGDIAEGYSVSREKKESFPLTVTSAQKNPTAFYLCASRDFQETQYFGPGTRLLVL.

The rearrangement uses TRBV5-1 and TRBJ1-4, with D perhaps TRBD1 (6 bases). The CDR3 consists of 17 residues. Germline V gives CDR1 SGHRS, CDR2 YFSETQ. Trimming pared 4 bases from V and 8 bases from J, leaving 24 bases between. The CDR3 region has the DNA TGCGCCAGCAGCGAAGGGACACAGGTTCAGGCCTACGAAAAACTGTTTTTT. It translates to CASSEGTQVQAYEKLFF.

The V gene is TRBV28, the J gene TRBJ2-3; TRBD2 might be the D (6 bases). V shed 2 bases and J shed 2 bases, with 8 bases lying between them. In germline, CDR1 is MDHEN, CDR2 SYDVKM. The CDR3 length is 14 residues. The CDR3 spells CASSLAGPTDTQYF. DNA for the CDR3: TGTGCCAGCAGTTTAGCGGGACCCACAGATACGCAGTATTTT.

The CDR3 region has the DNA TGTGCCAGCAGCGGTAGCGGGAGGGGTTCCTCCTACGAGCAGTACTTC. This translates into CASSGSGRGSSYEQYF. The chain carries TRBV9 and TRBJ2-7; 11 bases agree with TRBD2. Trimming at V came to 3 bases and at J to 0 bases, leaving 5 bases not matched to a gene. Germline CDR1 SGDLS, CDR2 YYNGEE. There are 16 residues in the CDR3. The full variable domain, its missing parts supplied by reference TRBV9 and TRBJ2-7, is DSGVTQTPKHLITATGQRVTLRCSPRSGDLSVYWYQQSLDQGLQFLIQYYNGEERAKGNILERFSAQQFPDLHSELNLSSLELGDSALYFCASSGSGRGSSYEQYFGPGTRLTVT.

The genes are TRBV5-4 and TRBJ2-1, with TRBD2 as a possible D gene (6 bases). Germline V gene data show CDR1 as SGHNT and CDR2 as YYREEE (reference sequence). The CDR3 consists of 15 residues. V gave up 3 bases and J gave up 2 bases, with 12 bases separating them. This CDR3 is CASSSREFTYNEQFF. The CDR3 DNA reads TGTGCCAGCAGCTCGCGGGAATTCACCTACAATGAGCAGTTCTTC.

The chain couples TRBV7-9 to TRBJ2-7, with 9 bases identical to TRBD2. The CDR3 is made up of 16 amino acids. The germline V gene encodes CDR1 SEHNR and CDR2 FQNEAQ (reference sequence). The J segment lost 2 bases and the V segment lost 5 bases, leaving 10 bases of the junction unmatched. In DNA form, the CDR3 reads TGTGCCAGCAGCGCCCCCGGTGGCGGGAGGGCCTACGAGCAGTACTTC. Protein: CASSAPGGGRAYEQYF.

The sample holds a few counts of this clone. V gene TRBV27 combines with J gene TRBJ1-2, with 8 bases aligning to TRBD1. Germline V gives CDR1 MNHEY, CDR2 SMNVEV (reference sequence). The CDR3 contains 14 residues. Trimming cost V 5 bases and J 4 bases; bases outside gene matches: 6. The CDR3: CASSPGGRSYGYTF. DNA for the CDR3: TGTGCCAGCAGTCCAGGGGGCCGGAGCTATGGCTACACCTTC.

The V gene is TRBV7-6, the J gene TRBJ2-7; possible D gene TRBD2, 5 bases. CDR1 and CDR2 (germline): SGHVS, FNYEAQ. Trimming pared 2 bases from V and 5 bases from J, leaving 13 bases between. The CDR3 runs 14 residues. The CDR3 is CASSLTLNGDEQYF. DNA of the CDR3: TGTGCCAGCAGCTTAACCCTCAACGGGGACGAGCAGTACTTC.

The J gene is TRBJ1-3, the V gene TRBV6-1, with unresolved D. This CDR3 region has 15 residues. CDR1 and CDR2 from the germline V gene are MNHNS and SASEGT. V was pared by 3 bases and J by 0 bases, with 9 bases between. The CDR3 coding sequence is TGTGCCAGCAGTGAGGAGGACCTCTCTGGAAACACCATATATTTT. It translates to CASSEEDLSGNTIYF.

This chain joins TRBV5-4 and TRBJ2-5; D is undetermined. CDR1 SGHNT and CDR2 YYREEE come from the germline V gene (reference sequence). Trimming removed 5 bases from V and 4 bases from J, with 12 bases in between. The CDR3 extends over 13 amino acids. In DNA, the CDR3 is TGTGCCAGCAGAAACAGATCGAGAGAGACCCAGTACTTC. It is translated as CASRNRSRETQYF.

CDR3: CASSRQTSGRHLHEQFF. The CDR3 nucleotides read TGCGCCAGCAGCCGACAGACTAGCGGGAGGCATCTCCATGAGCAGTTCTTC. This rearrangement joins TRBV5-1 to TRBJ2-1, with 13 nucleotides matching TRBD2. The J segment lost 8 bases and the V segment lost 4 bases, leaving 12 bases of the junction unmatched. The germline CDR1 and CDR2 sequences are SGHRS and YFSETQ. This CDR3 has 17 amino acids.

This chain uses TRBV20-1 with TRBJ1-6, with 7 bases aligning to TRBD1. Germline CDR1 reads DFQATT; CDR2 reads SNEGSKA (reference sequence). The CDR3 covers 15 residues. The trim removed 3 bases at V and 5 bases at J, leaving 7 bases unmatched. The DNA for the CDR3 is TGCAGTGCTAGTTTACAGGGGTGGAATAATTCACCCCTCCACTTT. Protein product: CSASLQGWNNSPLHF.